This T cell receptor (beta chain) is from a study of OX40 agonist ivuxolimab in advanced cancers. Overall study: Patients in dose escalation had liver, melanoma, kidney or head and neck cancers.

In regard to this clone: What it recognizes is unknown.

Regarding the study as a whole: The 0.1-3.0 mg/kg partial responders had among the lowest clonal expansion.

Using immunoSEQ multiplex PCR, the repertoire was profiled, and TCRdb retains in-frame clones only, with some absent. The sample lists about 48,000 clones; approximately 90% were seen once. Trimming took 5 bases from V and 5 from J, leaving 13 bases between them. This CDR3 has 14 residues. Germline CDR1 and CDR2: MNHEY and SMNVEV (reference sequence). This chain uses TRBV27 with TRBJ2-1; D perhaps matches TRBD1 (5 bases). The sample here was CD4+ or CD8+ T cells sorted from blood, taken in a trial of the OX40 agonist ivuxolimab. The receptor comes from an adult with an advanced solid tumor such as melanoma, head and neck, liver or kidney cancer. The CDR3 reads CASSPTPGNNEQFF. For the CDR3, the DNA is TGTGCCAGCAGTCCGACCCCAGGGAACAATGAGCAGTTCTTC.